One TCR beta chain is described in this entry. Antigen: not known. The entry originates in a study of T cells in localized non-small cell lung cancer. Findings and caveats of the study: Median detection of top 100 tumor clones in adjacent lung was 57 clones.

The table came from immunoSEQ multiplex PCR; TCRdb's copy has only in-frame clones and leaves some out. The sample holds about 82,000 clones, around 82% seen once. The starting material was PBMCs, obtained before any cancer treatment. The source is a man aged 40-75 years with stage II squamous cell lung carcinoma.

The CDR3 reads CASSVHGTQQFF. The CDR3 DNA reads as TGTGCCAGCAGTGTGCACGGGACACAGCAGTTCTTC. The chain joins TRBV28 to TRBJ2-1; maybe TRBD1 (6 bases). The V gene lost 5 bases and the J gene lost 11 bases, with 13 bases spanning the gap. Per the germline V gene, CDR1 is MDHEN and CDR2 is SYDVKM. The CDR3 is 12 amino acids.